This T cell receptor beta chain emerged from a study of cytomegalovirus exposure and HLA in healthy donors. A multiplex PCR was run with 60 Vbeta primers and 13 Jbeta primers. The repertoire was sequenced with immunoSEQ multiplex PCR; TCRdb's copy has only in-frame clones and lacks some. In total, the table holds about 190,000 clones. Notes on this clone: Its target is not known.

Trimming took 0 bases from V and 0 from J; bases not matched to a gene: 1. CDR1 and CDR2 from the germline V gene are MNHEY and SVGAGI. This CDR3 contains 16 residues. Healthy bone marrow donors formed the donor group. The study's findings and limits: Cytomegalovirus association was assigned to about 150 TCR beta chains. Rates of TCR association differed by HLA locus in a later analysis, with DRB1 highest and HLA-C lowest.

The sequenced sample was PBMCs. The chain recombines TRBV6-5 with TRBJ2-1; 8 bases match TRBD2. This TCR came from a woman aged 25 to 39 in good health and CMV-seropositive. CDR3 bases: TGTGCCAGCAGTTACTCACTAGCGGACTCCTACAATGAGCAGTTCTTC. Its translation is CASSYSLADSYNEQFF.